A selection of T cell receptor beta chains follows, all from one sample in a study of beta chain features in type 1 diabetes. The assay was immunoSEQ multiplex PCR, and TCRdb's table has in-frame clones only and misses some. The data contain about 620,000 clones, around 16% of them singletons. Sequencing used naive CD4+ T cells from blood. All receptors come from a man aged 18-30 years in good health. CDR3s include the opening cysteine and the closing phenylalanine or tryptophan. A D gene is named only where the DNA matches it firmly. For some rows the clone size is stated as once, few or many, or as a class when expanded; others skip it.

TRBV7-3,TRBJ2-1,.,.,CASSLAKGISSYNEQFF,TGTGCCAGCAGCTTAGCCAAGGGTATAAGCTCCTACAATGAGCAGTTCTTC
TRBV4-3,TRBJ1-1,few,.,CASSQGGKPNTEAFF,TGCGCCAGCAGCCAAGGGGGGAAACCGAACACTGAAGCTTTCTTT
TRBV11-2,TRBJ2-7,few,TRBD2,CASSLSLGLAGPYEQYF,TGTGCCAGCAGCTTAAGTCTCGGACTAGCGGGACCCTACGAGCAGTACTTC
TRBV5-4,TRBJ1-4,.,TRBD1,CASSFTGGVHEKLFF,TGTGCCAGCAGCTTCACAGGGGGCGTACATGAAAAACTGTTTTTT
TRBV14,TRBJ1-1,few,TRBD1,CASSQGQLGTEAFF,TGTGCCAGCAGCCAGGGACAGTTGGGCACTGAAGCTTTCTTT
TRBV18,TRBJ1-2,few,.,CASSPLGGPFFYGYTF,TGTGCCAGCTCACCCTTAGGGGGGCCGTTCTTCTATGGCTACACCTTC
TRBV4-1,TRBJ1-1,few,.,CASSHTRARGNTEAFF,TGCGCCAGCAGCCACACGAGGGCACGAGGGAACACTGAAGCTTTCTTT
TRBV30,TRBJ2-7,few,TRBD2,CAWTMGGIAQYF,TGTGCCTGGACCATGGGAGGGATAGCTCAGTACTTC
TRBV23-1,TRBJ2-7,.,.,CASRRTEYYEQYF,TGCGCCAGCAGACGGACAGAATACTACGAGCAGTACTTC
TRBV5-6,TRBJ2-7,.,.,CASSLPQITEQYF,TGTGCCAGCAGCCTGCCCCAAATCACGGAGCAGTACTTC
TRBV5-8,TRBJ2-5,.,.,CASSLARRTQYF,TGTGCCAGCAGCTTGGCTCGACGGACCCAGTACTTC
TRBV5-1,TRBJ2-7,.,.,CASSLVPGGQGNSYEQYF,TGCGCCAGCAGCTTGGTCCCTGGAGGGCAGGGGAACTCCTACGAGCAGTACTTC
TRBV7-8,TRBJ2-7,.,.,CASSLDAEQYF,TGTGCCAGCAGCTTAGATGCGGAGCAGTACTTC
TRBV4-3,TRBJ2-1,few,TRBD1,CASSRTGSNEQFF,TGCGCCAGCAGCCGGACAGGGAGCAATGAGCAGTTCTTC
TRBV11-1,TRBJ2-5,.,.,CASSLVLEETQYF,TGTGCCAGCAGCTTAGTTCTGGAAGAGACCCAGTACTTC
TRBV11-2,TRBJ2-1,few,TRBD1,CASSFSTGNNEQFF,TGTGCCAGCAGCTTCTCGACAGGGAACAATGAGCAGTTCTTC
TRBV9,TRBJ2-3,.,.,CASSVGDREADTQYF,TGTGCCAGCAGCGTAGGAGACAGGGAGGCAGATACGCAGTATTTT
TRBV9,TRBJ1-2,.,.,CASSVDGGVNYGYTF,TGTGCCAGCAGCGTAGATGGAGGGGTGAACTATGGCTACACCTTC
TRBV15,TRBJ1-2,.,.,CATSIRYYGYTF,TGTGCCACCAGCATCCGGTACTATGGCTACACCTTC
TRBV29-1,TRBJ2-7,.,TRBD1,CSVGRDREYEQYF,TGCAGCGTTGGGCGGGACAGGGAATACGAGCAGTACTTC
TRBV7-2,TRBJ1-6,few,.,CASRPVSYNSPLHF,TGTGCCAGCAGGCCGGTCTCCTATAATTCACCCCTCCACTTT
TRBV15,TRBJ2-5,.,.,CATSRDRLAGAETQYF,TGTGCCACCAGCAGAGACCGCCTAGCAGGAGCGGAGACCCAGTACTTC
TRBV2,TRBJ2-6,few,TRBD1,CASSFLGQGANVLTF,TGTGCCAGCAGTTTTCTGGGACAGGGGGCCAACGTCCTGACTTTC
TRBV6-5,TRBJ1-5,.,.,CASSYGGAGQPQHF,TGTGCCAGCAGTTACGGGGGGGCAGGTCAGCCCCAGCATTTT
TRBV7-3,TRBJ2-1,few,.,CASSSTSNEQFF,TGTGCCAGCAGCTCGACAAGCAATGAGCAGTTCTTC
TRBV7-9,TRBJ2-7,.,TRBD1,CASSLDRWDRVGEQYF,TGTGCCAGCAGCTTAGATCGGTGGGACAGGGTCGGCGAGCAGTACTTC
TRBV7-2,TRBJ2-1,few,.,CASSLSGNRNEQFF,TGTGCCAGCAGCTTATCCGGGAATCGCAATGAGCAGTTCTTC
TRBV6-5,TRBJ1-2,.,.,CASSLVGRADYGYTF,TGTGCCAGCAGTCTGGTTGGACGGGCGGACTATGGCTACACCTTC
TRBV4-3,TRBJ2-7,.,.,CASSQLTSRDTTYEQYF,TGCGCCAGCAGCCAACTTACGTCACGGGACACAACCTACGAGCAGTACTTC
TRBV6-5,TRBJ1-1,.,.,CASSYSGGRTEAFF,TGTGCCAGCAGTTACTCCGGGGGGCGAACTGAAGCTTTCTTT
TRBV6-5,TRBJ2-7,.,.,CASSRTQVSYEQYF,TGTGCCAGCAGTAGGACGCAGGTTTCCTACGAGCAGTACTTC
TRBV5-1,TRBJ1-4,.,.,CASSPTLGANEKLFF,TGCGCCAGCAGCCCTACTCTTGGAGCTAATGAAAAACTGTTTTTT
TRBV14,TRBJ2-7,few,TRBD1,CASSQPGQGDYEQYF,TGTGCCAGCAGCCAACCGGGACAGGGGGACTACGAGCAGTACTTC
TRBV4-1,TRBJ2-2,few,.,CASSQAGMGFGELFF,TGCGCCAGCAGCCAAGCAGGGATGGGTTTCGGGGAGCTGTTTTTT
TRBV11-1,TRBJ1-6,few,TRBD1,CASSSAGTGGRSPLHF,TGTGCCAGCAGCTCCGCCGGGACAGGGGGCCGTTCACCCCTCCACTTT
TRBV5-1,TRBJ2-5,.,.,CASTGETQYF,TGCGCCAGCACTGGTGAGACCCAGTACTTC
TRBV7-9,TRBJ1-2,few,.,CASSRDSYGYTF,TGTGCCAGCAGCCGAGACAGCTATGGCTACACCTTC
TRBV7-2,TRBJ2-3,.,.,CASSTRVTQYF,TGTGCCAGCAGCACGCGGGTGACGCAGTATTTT
TRBV9,TRBJ2-1,few,.,CASSVRIGRGPYNEQFF,TGTGCCAGCAGCGTACGAATTGGGAGGGGGCCCTACAATGAGCAGTTCTTC